Shown below are 16 T cell receptor beta chains from a single sample sequenced in a study of beta chain features in type 1 diabetes. Study outcomes and limitations: Shorter TCRB CDR3s, moderately but significantly so, marked every one of the four CD4+ subsets in Type 1 diabetes patients.

The entirety of the isolated RNA underwent reverse transcription, so expressed TCRB transcripts were sequenced. Produced via immunoSEQ multiplex PCR; TCRdb's table is partial and in-frame only. The sample yields 150,000 to 200,000 clones, 7% to 9.5% seen once. These receptors' targets are unknown. The sequenced sample consisted of central memory CD4+ T cells from blood. The receptor set was obtained from a woman aged 25 to 39 with type 1 diabetes.

A few counts support this clone. J is TRBJ2-1 and V is TRBV10-1; perhaps TRBD2 as D (5 bases). There are 12 residues in the CDR3. Deletions cut 6 bases from V and 10 bases from J, with 13 bases between. The germline gives CDR1 WNHNN, CDR2 SYGVQD (reference sequence). This CDR3 is CASSSRVGEQFF. CDR3 DNA: TGCGCCAGCAGCTCGCGGGTTGGCGAGCAGTTCTTC.

This chain connects TRBV5-1 to TRBJ2-3, with 8 bases that match TRBD1. J was trimmed by 8 bases and V by 0 bases; bases with no gene match: 8. Germline lookup yields CDR1 SGHRS and CDR2 YFSETQ. The CDR3 consists of 15 residues. DNA for the CDR3: TGCGCCAGCAGCTTGGAAGGACAGGGACGGGGTACGCAGTATTTT. This codes for CASSLEGQGRGTQYF.

This clone was picked up a small number of times. The chain is built from TRBV27 and TRBJ2-7, with a tentative D call TRBD1 (6 bases). The CDR3 is 14 amino acids. Germline V gene data show CDR1 as MNHEY and CDR2 as SMNVEV (reference sequence). Trimming stripped 4 bases from V and 3 bases from J, with 13 bases between. Here the CDR3 reads CASSSPDSLYEQYF. The CDR3 DNA reads TGTGCCAGCAGTTCCCCGGACAGCCTCTACGAGCAGTACTTC.

The sample holds a few counts of this clone. CDR3 sequence (DNA): TGTGCCAGCACCTTCGAGGGTGAGCAGTTCTTC. The encoded protein is CASTFEGEQFF. The chain recombines TRBV2 with TRBJ2-1, with D possibly being TRBD2 (5 bases). Germline CDR1 reads SNHLY; CDR2 reads FYNNEI. The CDR3 runs 11 residues. V was pared by 7 bases and J by 9 bases, with 10 bases between. The entire variable domain, with the rest obtained from reference TRBV2 and TRBJ2-1, is as follows: EPEVTQTPSHQVTQMGQEVILRCVPISNHLYFYWYRQILGQKVEFLVSFYNNEISEKSEIFDDQFSVERPDGSNFTLKIRSTKLEDSAMYFCASTFEGEQFFGPGTRLTVL.

This clone has a handful of counts. V and J are TRBV4-1 and TRBJ1-4, with D perhaps matching TRBD1 (6 bases). Trimming removed 3 bases from V and 10 bases from J, with 21 bases in between. CDR1 is MGHRA, CDR2 YSYEKL, per germline. This CDR3 region has 16 residues. This CDR3 is CASSHPKLGGRTKLFF. The CDR3 coding sequence is TGCGCCAGCAGCCACCCTAAGCTCGGGGGGCGAACAAAACTGTTTTTT.

This clone was counted between two and nine times. The chain couples TRBV30 to TRBJ2-3; D is unresolved. This CDR3 is built from 12 residues. Germline CDR1 and CDR2: GTSNPN and SVGIG (reference sequence). The germline V and J ends were trimmed by 6 bases and 0 bases, with 7 bases remaining between them. This CDR3 is CACQTSTDTQYF. The CDR3 nucleotides read TGTGCCTGTCAGACTAGCACAGATACGCAGTATTTT.

The chain is built from TRBV28 and TRBJ2-1; TRBD2 is a possible D gene (5 bases). The germline V gene has CDR1 MDHEN and CDR2 SYDVKM. V lost 7 bases to trimming and J lost 1 base, with 8 bases between them. This CDR3 is 13 amino acids long. The CDR3, as DNA: TGTGCCAGCACCCGCGGGTCCTACAATGAGCAGTTCTTC. It encodes CASTRGSYNEQFF. Complete variable domain (other parts from reference TRBV28 and TRBJ2-1): DVKVTQSSRYLVKRTGEKVFLECVQDMDHENMFWYRQDPGLGLRLIYFSYDVKMKEKGDIPEGYSVSREKKERFSLILESASTNQTSMYLCASTRGSYNEQFFGPGTRLTVL.

The table lists this clone with a few counts. Other DNA sequences in this sample translate to the same CDR3. This chain joins TRBV5-1 and TRBJ2-3, with 7 positions matching TRBD2. The CDR3 runs 16 residues. Germline CDR1 and CDR2: SGHRS and YFSETQ. The J segment lost 2 bases and the V segment lost 0 bases, leaving 6 bases of the junction unmatched. As DNA, the CDR3 is TGCGCCAGCAGCTTGGGGGCTAGCGGAGACACAGATACGCAGTATTTT. Residues: CASSLGASGDTDTQYF.

The J gene is TRBJ2-5, the V gene TRBV5-1, with TRBD1 as a possible D gene (5 bases). The V end was cut by 1 base, the J end by 2 bases, with 9 bases between. The CDR3 runs to 14 residues. Germline V gene data show CDR1 as SGHRS and CDR2 as YFSETQ. The CDR3 bases are TGCGCCAGCAGCTTGTACCAGGGACAAGAGACCCAGTACTTC. Amino acids: CASSLYQGQETQYF.

The CDR3 region is CASSKTSGQGYEQYF. Here the CDR3 DNA reads TGTGCCAGCAGCAAAACCTCGGGACAGGGATACGAGCAGTACTTC. The V gene is TRBV7-2, the J gene TRBJ2-7; TRBD1 aligns across 9 bases. V was clipped by 5 bases and J by 4 bases; unmatched bases: 9. Germline values: CDR1 SGHTA, CDR2 FQGNSA. The CDR3 contains 15 residues. Looking up the rest from reference TRBV7-2 and TRBJ2-7 gives the full variable domain: GAGVSQSPSNKVTEKGKDVELRCDPISGHTALYWYRQSLGQGLEFLIYFQGNSAPDKSGLPSDRFSAERTGGSVSTLTIQRTQQEDSAVYLCASSKTSGQGYEQYFGPGTRLTVT.

V and J are TRBV4-2 and TRBJ1-4; a possible D gene is TRBD1 (6 bases). Germline CDR1 LGHNA, CDR2 YNFKEQ. The CDR3 runs to 16 residues. Between the trimmed V and J ends, which lost 0 bases and 8 bases, there was a span of 16 bases. The CDR3 loop is CASSQDLQGVEEKLFF. For the CDR3, the DNA is TGTGCCAGCAGCCAAGATCTACAGGGAGTAGAGGAAAAACTGTTTTTT.

This chain joins TRBV30 and TRBJ1-2, with 7 positions matching TRBD1. The junction had 11 bases not matched to a gene; V was cut back by 6 bases and J by 7 bases. CDR1 and CDR2 from the germline V gene are GTSNPN and SVGIG (reference sequence). This CDR3 is built from 13 residues. The CDR3 protein is CACQTTRTGGYTF. CDR3 in DNA: TGTGCCTGCCAAACTACCCGGACAGGTGGCTACACCTTC.

In its sample, this clone was seen a few times. The chain has TRBV5-4 and TRBJ2-7, with 7 bases fitting TRBD1. CDR3 length: 16 amino acids. J was trimmed by 3 bases and V by 1 base; bases with no gene match: 10. The germline CDR1 and CDR2 sequences are SGHNT and YYREEE (reference sequence). CDR3 DNA sequence: TGTGCCAGCAGCTTGAAGTTTGGGGCAGGGGGCTACGAGCAGTACTTC. It codes for CASSLKFGAGGYEQYF.

V and J are TRBV2 and TRBJ2-7; perhaps TRBD2 as D (6 bases). Trimming pared 7 bases from V and 1 base from J, leaving 14 bases between. The CDR3 extends over 14 amino acids. Germline V gene lookup returns CDR1 SNHLY and CDR2 FYNNEI. DNA for the CDR3: TGTGCCAGCAATCCGGCGGGATGGTCCTACGAGCAGTACTTC. Residues: CASNPAGWSYEQYF.

The sample holds a few counts of this clone. The chain couples TRBV18 to TRBJ2-2, with 8 positions matching TRBD1. This CDR3 contains 14 residues. The ends lost 2 bases at V and 6 bases at J; junction bases unmatched: 2. Per germline, CDR1 KGHSH and CDR2 LQKENI. CDR3 coding DNA: TGTGCCAGCTCACCAACACAGGGGGCCGGGGAGCTGTTTTTT. Its protein is CASSPTQGAGELFF.

This clone was seen more than once but under ten times. V gene TRBV2 combines with J gene TRBJ2-1, with 14 bases fitting TRBD2. CDR3 length equals 15 residues. The V segment lost 4 bases and the J segment 7 bases; nucleotides outside the gene matches: 3. Germline V CDR1 and CDR2: SNHLY, FYNNEI. The CDR3 loop reads CASSVGLAGDNEQFF. In DNA form, the CDR3 reads TGTGCCAGCAGTGTGGGACTAGCGGGAGATAATGAGCAGTTCTTC.